These 23 T cell receptor beta chains came from one sample sequenced in a study of regulatory dendritic cells for organ transplantation. Here immunoSEQ multiplex PCR was the method, and the copy in TCRdb shows in-frame clones only, minus some. This table holds under 15,000 clones, about 70% found once. Their specific antigens are unknown. Sorted subsets were CFSE-labeled and cultured around five days with allogeneic dendritic cells. The sequenced sample was naive CD4+ T cells from blood cultured with regulatory dendritic cells. Subset specified: CD45RA+ naive T cells. The receptors stem from a human donor in good health.

The V call is TRBV7-9, the J call TRBJ1-1, with 9 bases fitting TRBD1. The ends lost 1 base at V and 5 bases at J; junction bases unmatched: 2. This CDR3 has 14 residues. The germline gives CDR1 SEHNR, CDR2 FQNEAQ (reference sequence). The CDR3 DNA reads TGTGCCAGCAGCTTAGGGACAGGGGATACTGAAGCTTTCTTT. Residues: CASSLGTGDTEAFF.

The chain uses TRBV18 and TRBJ1-3; tentatively, D is TRBD1 (5 bases). V shed 6 bases and J shed 4 bases, with 13 bases lying between them. The CDR3 covers 14 residues. The germline gives CDR1 KGHSH, CDR2 LQKENI. Here the CDR3 reads CASSGSRQGNTIYF. DNA of the CDR3: TGTGCCAGCTCCGGCTCCCGACAGGGAAACACCATATATTTT.

V usage is TRBV7-8 and J usage is TRBJ1-2; TRBD1 matches at 7 bases. The V gene end was trimmed by 5 bases and the J gene end by 4 bases; junction bases not matched to a gene: 13. Germline V gene lookup returns CDR1 SGHVS and CDR2 FQNEAQ. The CDR3 loop spans 16 amino acids. CDR3 sequence: CASSKSAGTVLYGYTF. CDR3 DNA: TGTGCCAGCAGCAAAAGCGCCGGGACAGTCCTCTATGGCTACACCTTC.

The rearrangement joins TRBV7-2 to TRBJ1-2, with 8 bases identical to TRBD1. The CDR3 totals 15 residues. In germline, CDR1 is SGHTA, CDR2 FQGNSA. V gave up 4 bases and J gave up 4 bases; unmatched junction bases: 8. CDR3 loop: CASSSPGQVFYGYTF. DNA for the CDR3: TGTGCCAGCAGCTCCCCGGGACAGGTCTTCTATGGCTACACCTTC. Complete variable domain (other parts from reference TRBV7-2 and TRBJ1-2): GAGVSQSPSNKVTEKGKDVELRCDPISGHTALYWYRQSLGQGLEFLIYFQGNSAPDKSGLPSDRFSAERTGGSVSTLTIQRTQQEDSAVYLCASSSPGQVFYGYTFGSGTRLTVV.

This sequence joins TRBV21-1 and TRBJ2-7; no check of the table's D call, TRBD1, against the DNA was made. TRBV21-1 is noted as a pseudogene. This CDR3 contains 13 residues. Written as DNA, the CDR3 is TGTGCCAGCAGCAAGGGACAGGGGGACGAGCAGTACTTC. Amino acid sequence: CASSKGQGDEQYF.

The chain is built from TRBV19 and TRBJ1-1; D is unresolved. CDR3 length equals 15 residues. In germline, CDR1 is LNHDA, CDR2 SQIVND (reference sequence). V dropped 7 bases and J dropped 2 bases, with 17 bases sitting between them. For the CDR3, the DNA is TGTGCCAGTACCCTAGCGGGTGGACTAAACACTGAAGCTTTCTTT. It specifies CASTLAGGLNTEAFF.

To note about this clone: This sample also contains other DNA sequences that code for the same CDR3. The genes are TRBV4-2 and TRBJ1-1, with a weak D call TRBD1 (6 bases). Trimming pared 1 base from V and 1 base from J, leaving 10 bases between. The CDR3 loop spans 15 amino acids. CDR1 and CDR2 (germline): LGHNA, YNFKEQ. In DNA, the CDR3 is TGTGCCAGCAGCCAAGGGGCGGGGGCGAACACTGAAGCTTTCTTT. Residues: CASSQGAGANTEAFF.

The chain employs TRBV19 and TRBJ2-1; TRBD1 aligns across 8 bases. The ends lost 8 bases at V and 0 bases at J; junction bases unmatched: 6. Germline V CDR1 and CDR2: LNHDA, SQIVND (reference sequence). This CDR3 has 15 amino acids. CDR3 nucleotides: TGTGCCAGTTCCAGGGGGCCTAGCTCCTACAATGAGCAGTTCTTC. It translates to CASSRGPSSYNEQFF. Using reference TRBV19 and TRBJ2-1 for the parts outside the CDR3, the full variable domain is DGGITQSPKYLFRKEGQNVTLSCEQNLNHDAMYWYRQDPGQGLRLIYYSQIVNDFQKGDIAEGYSVSREKKESFPLTVTSAQKNPTAFYLCASSRGPSSYNEQFFGPGTRLTVL.

This clone was found once. This chain uses TRBV2 with TRBJ1-1, with D perhaps TRBD1 (6 bases). Deletions cut 4 bases from V and 10 bases from J, with 16 bases between. The CDR3 totals 13 residues. The germline CDR1 and CDR2 sequences are SNHLY and FYNNEI. In nucleotides, the CDR3 is TGTGCCAGCAGTGGGGCCCCGGGGGGGCGAGCTTTCTTT. This codes for CASSGAPGGRAFF.

V usage is TRBV6-1 and J usage is TRBJ1-6; D not certain. V was shortened by 5 bases and J by 7 bases, with 15 bases between the two germline ends. Germline V CDR1 and CDR2: MNHNS, SASEGT. The CDR3 is 15 amino acids. CDR3 bases: TGTGCCAGCAGTTGGGAGGGTCTTAGGAATTCACCCCTCCACTTT. Protein: CASSWEGLRNSPLHF.

The V gene is TRBV6-5, the J gene TRBJ1-1; a possible D gene is TRBD1 (5 bases). The V gene's germline CDR1 is MNHEY and CDR2 SVGAGI. V gave up 5 bases and J gave up 1 base, with 5 bases separating them. The CDR3 is made up of 12 amino acids. CDR3 in DNA: TGTGCCAGCAGTGACAGGAACACTGAAGCTTTCTTT. Translated, it gives CASSDRNTEAFF.

This rearrangement joins TRBV5-1 to TRBJ2-3; 16 nucleotides agree with TRBD2. V trimming: 4 bases; J trimming: 1 base; junction bases outside the gene matches: 15. The germline V gene encodes CDR1 SGHRS and CDR2 YFSETQ. This CDR3 is 21 amino acids long. The CDR3 loop is CASSEPGLAGGRGSGTDTQYF. In DNA form, the CDR3 reads TGCGCCAGCAGCGAGCCGGGACTAGCGGGGGGGCGAGGCTCCGGCACAGATACGCAGTATTTT.

Concerning this clone: Its ends do not fully match the called genes, so a read error is possible. The rearrangement joins TRBV6-1 to TRBJ1-5, with D possibly being TRBD1 (6 bases). Germline V gives CDR1 MNHNS, CDR2 SASEGT. The CDR3 has 14 residues. CDR3 DNA: TGTGCCAGCAATGAACAGGGCCCCAATCAGCCCCAGCATTTT. Translated: CASNEQGPNQPQHF.

V usage is TRBV7-3 and J usage is TRBJ2-3; the match to TRBD2 covers 8 bases. V was pared by 5 bases and J by 4 bases, with 8 bases of the junction left unmatched. There are 15 residues in the CDR3. From germline, CDR1 is SGHTA and CDR2 FQGTGA. The CDR3 loop reads CASSTGLAGADTQYF. The CDR3 DNA sequence: TGTGCCAGCAGCACAGGACTAGCTGGTGCAGATACGCAGTATTTT.

The chain recombines TRBV27 with TRBJ2-2; 8 nucleotides align to TRBD2. The CDR3 is 12 amino acids. Germline V gene sequence: CDR1 MNHEY, CDR2 SMNVEV (reference sequence). V trimming: 8 bases; J trimming: 6 bases; junction bases outside the gene matches: 2. CDR3: CASGLASGELFF. As DNA, the CDR3 is TGTGCCAGCGGACTAGCATCCGGGGAGCTGTTTTTT.

In its sample, this clone was seen once. This rearrangement joins TRBV7-3 to TRBJ2-1, with TRBD1 matching over 7 bases. CDR3 length: 15 residues. Trimming took 3 bases from V and 4 from J; bases not matched to a gene: 6. Germline V gene sequence: CDR1 SGHTA, CDR2 FQGTGA. This CDR3 is CASSLAGTEYNEQFF. CDR3 nucleotide sequence: TGTGCCAGCAGCTTGGCCGGGACAGAATACAATGAGCAGTTCTTC.

This chain uses TRBV7-2 with TRBJ1-3; 7 nucleotides line up with TRBD1. Germline V lookup: CDR1 SGHTA, CDR2 FQGNSA. The CDR3 is 17 residues long. The trim removed 5 bases at V and 4 bases at J, leaving 14 bases unmatched. CDR3: CASSPYQTGMAGNTIYF. The CDR3 DNA sequence: TGTGCCAGCAGCCCTTACCAGACAGGGATGGCCGGAAACACCATATATTTT.

The V gene is TRBV7-9, the J gene TRBJ2-7; D remains ambiguous. CDR3 size: 12 residues. Trimming took 3 bases from V and 6 from J, leaving 9 bases between them. Per the germline V gene, CDR1 is SEHNR and CDR2 is FQNEAQ (reference sequence). The CDR3 sequence is CASSLSAGEQYF. CDR3 coding DNA: TGTGCCAGCAGCTTGTCCGCAGGCGAGCAGTACTTC.

This sequence joins TRBV12-1 and TRBJ2-1; TRBD2, the table's D call, was not compared with the DNA. TRBV12-1 is a known pseudogene. The CDR3 has 20 residues. CDR3 DNA sequence: TGTGCCAGCAGACCCCCTACCCCTAGCGGGGGCCTCCCGAGGAACAATGAGCAGTTCTTC. It yields the protein CASRPPTPSGGLPRNNEQFF.

This clone was observed a handful of times. The rearrangement links TRBV18 to TRBJ1-1, with TRBD1 matching over 10 bases. Losses at the gene ends were 3 bases for V and 5 bases for J; bases not matched to a gene: 3. Germline assignment: CDR1 KGHSH and CDR2 LQKENI. This CDR3 contains 14 residues. CDR3 residues: CASSPGQGVTEAFF. The DNA of the CDR3 is TGTGCCAGCTCACCCGGACAGGGGGTAACTGAAGCTTTCTTT.

J is TRBJ1-4 and V is TRBV14; D is possibly TRBD1 (5 bases). The CDR3 extends over 16 amino acids. Germline V lookup: CDR1 SGHDN, CDR2 FVKESK. V was trimmed by 1 base and J by 4 bases, leaving 13 bases between them. CDR3 loop: CASSQVEGASNEKLFF. CDR3 nucleotide sequence: TGTGCCAGCAGCCAAGTTGAAGGGGCAAGTAATGAAAAACTGTTTTTT.

The V call is TRBV5-1, the J call TRBJ1-1, with 7 positions matching TRBD1. Germline assignment: CDR1 SGHRS and CDR2 YFSETQ. There are 14 residues in the CDR3. V lost 5 bases, J lost 1 base, and 5 bases stayed unmatched. The DNA for the CDR3 is TGCGCCAGCAGACTGGACAGGCAGAACACTGAAGCTTTCTTT. This codes for CASRLDRQNTEAFF.

The V gene is TRBV5-4, the J gene TRBJ1-1; tentative D call: TRBD1 (6 bases). V dropped 4 bases and J dropped 6 bases, with 16 bases sitting between them. The V gene's germline CDR1 is SGHNT and CDR2 YYREEE (reference sequence). The CDR3 has 14 amino acids. CDR3 loop: CASSATGTSAEAFF. In DNA, the CDR3 is TGTGCCAGCAGCGCTACAGGGACAAGCGCTGAAGCTTTCTTT.